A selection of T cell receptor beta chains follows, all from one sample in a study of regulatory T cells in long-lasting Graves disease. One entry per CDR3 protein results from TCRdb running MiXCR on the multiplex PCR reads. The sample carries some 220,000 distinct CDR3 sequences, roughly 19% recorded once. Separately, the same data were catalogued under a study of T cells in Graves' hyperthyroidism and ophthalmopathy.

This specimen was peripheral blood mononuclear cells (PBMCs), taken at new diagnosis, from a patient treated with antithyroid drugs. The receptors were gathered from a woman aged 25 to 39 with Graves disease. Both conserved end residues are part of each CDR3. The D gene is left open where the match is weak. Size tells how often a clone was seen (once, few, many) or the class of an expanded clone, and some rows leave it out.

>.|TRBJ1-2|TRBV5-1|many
CASSFSRDLLRGYTF
TGCGCCAGCAGCTTTTCCCGGGACCTCTTACGAGGCTACACCTTC
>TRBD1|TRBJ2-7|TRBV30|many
CAWSVGTGWDEQYF
TGTGCCTGGAGTGTCGGGACAGGGTGGGACGAGCAGTACTTC
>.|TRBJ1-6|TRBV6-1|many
CASMASESPLHF
TGTGCCAGCATGGCCTCGGAATCACCCCTCCACTTT
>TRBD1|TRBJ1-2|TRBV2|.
CASGDSLTSFWGYTF
TGTGCCAGTGGGGACAGCCTAACTTCTTTTTGGGGCTACACCTTC
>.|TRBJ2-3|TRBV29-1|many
CSVEVGRGSTDTQYF
TGCAGCGTTGAAGTGGGCAGGGGAAGCACAGATACGCAGTATTTT
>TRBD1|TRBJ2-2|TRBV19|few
CASSIWTGNTGELFF
TGTGCCAGTAGTATATGGACAGGGAACACCGGGGAGCTGTTTTTT
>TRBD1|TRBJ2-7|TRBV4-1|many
CASSQGGRDRGAPDYEQYF
TGCGCCAGCAGCCAAGGGGGCCGGGACAGGGGAGCTCCGGACTACGAGCAGTACTTC
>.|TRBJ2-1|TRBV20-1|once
CSAGMGDEQFF
TGCAGTGCTGGGATGGGGGATGAGCAGTTCTTC
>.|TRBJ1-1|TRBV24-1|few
CATSEGREVAEAFF
TGTGCCACCAGTGAGGGCAGGGAGGTCGCTGAAGCTTTCTTT
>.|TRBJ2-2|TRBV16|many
CASSQSKANTGELFF
TGTGCCAGCAGCCAATCAAAAGCGAACACCGGGGAGCTGTTTTTT
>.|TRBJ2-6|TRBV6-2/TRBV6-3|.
CASRGEFGANVLTF
TGTGCCAGCAGAGGGGAGTTTGGGGCCAACGTCCTGACTTTC
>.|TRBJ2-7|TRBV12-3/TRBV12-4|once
CASRGGEAYEQYF
TGTGCCAGCAGAGGCGGGGAGGCCTACGAGCAGTACTTC
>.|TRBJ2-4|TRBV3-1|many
CASSQDGIAKNIQYF
TGTGCCAGCAGCCAAGATGGTATAGCCAAAAACATTCAGTACTTC
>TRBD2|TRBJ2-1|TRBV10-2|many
CASRSSAGTSATSPSYNEQFF
TGCGCCAGCAGAAGCTCGGCCGGGACTAGCGCCACGAGTCCCTCCTACAATGAGCAGTTCTTC
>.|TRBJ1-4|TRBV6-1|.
CASRRGWDEKLFF
TGTGCCAGCAGGAGGGGTTGGGATGAAAAACTGTTTTTT
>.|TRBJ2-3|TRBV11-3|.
CASSLARAGTSTDTQYF
TGTGCCAGCAGCTTAGCCCGGGCGGGGACTAGCACAGATACGCAGTATTTT
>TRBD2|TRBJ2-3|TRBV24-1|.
CATSDFWAAGGTDTQYF
TGTGCCACCAGTGATTTTTGGGCAGCGGGAGGCACAGATACGCAGTATTTT
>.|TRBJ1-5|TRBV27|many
CASSLSEADSNQPQHF
TGTGCCAGCAGTCTCAGTGAAGCGGACAGCAATCAGCCCCAGCATTTT
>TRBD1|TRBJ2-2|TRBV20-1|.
CSARDPDPDRGTGELFF
TGCAGTGCTAGAGATCCCGACCCGGACAGGGGCACCGGGGAGCTGTTTTTT
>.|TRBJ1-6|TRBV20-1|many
CSARQPGARGSPLHF
TGCAGTGCTCGCCAGCCCGGGGCTCGGGGTTCACCCCTCCACTTT
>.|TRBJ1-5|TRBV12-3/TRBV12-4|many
CASSPPGGAAKPQHF
TGTGCCAGCAGTCCTCCGGGGGGTGCGGCAAAGCCCCAGCATTTT
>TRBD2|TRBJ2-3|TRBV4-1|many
CASSQDPGLAATDTQYF
TGCGCCAGCAGCCAAGATCCCGGCCTAGCGGCTACAGATACGCAGTATTTT
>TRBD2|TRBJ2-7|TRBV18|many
CASSPEGLAGAYEQYF
TGTGCCAGCTCACCCGAGGGACTAGCGGGGGCCTACGAGCAGTACTTC
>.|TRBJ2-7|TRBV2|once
CASSANSYEQYF
TGTGCCAGCAGCGCTAACAGCTACGAGCAGTACTTC
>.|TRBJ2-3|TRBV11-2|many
CASEGFTDTQYF
TGTGCCAGCGAAGGGTTCACAGATACGCAGTATTTT
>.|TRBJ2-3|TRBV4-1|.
CASSQNPGADTQYF
TGCGCCAGCAGCCAAAACCCCGGGGCAGATACGCAGTATTTT
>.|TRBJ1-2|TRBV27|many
CASTNGGAGGYTF
TGTGCCAGCACTAATGGGGGGGCTGGAGGCTACACCTTC
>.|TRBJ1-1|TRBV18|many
CASSGIPGPEAFF
TGTGCCAGCTCCGGGATTCCGGGACCTGAAGCTTTCTTT
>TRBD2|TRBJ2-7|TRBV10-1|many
CASSFGTSGSVYEQYF
TGCGCCAGCAGCTTTGGGACTAGCGGGAGCGTGTACGAGCAGTACTTC
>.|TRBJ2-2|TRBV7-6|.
CASSSSRNTGELFF
TGTGCCAGCAGCTCTAGCAGAAACACCGGGGAGCTGTTTTTT
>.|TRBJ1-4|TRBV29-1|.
CSVAPQGRDVEKLFF
TGCAGCGTTGCTCCGCAGGGCAGGGATGTTGAAAAACTGTTTTTT
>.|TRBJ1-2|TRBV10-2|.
CASSGTPLDGYTF
TGCGCCAGCAGCGGGACTCCGCTGGACGGCTACACCTTC
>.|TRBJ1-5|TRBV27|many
CASGFVWESQHF
TGTGCCAGCGGATTCGTTTGGGAAAGTCAGCATTTT
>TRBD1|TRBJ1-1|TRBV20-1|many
CSARRFGTGLMNTEAFF
TGCAGTGCTAGAAGGTTCGGGACAGGCCTAATGAACACTGAAGCTTTCTTT
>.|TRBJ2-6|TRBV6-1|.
CASSEISSTDAGANVLTF
TGTGCCAGCAGTGAGATTTCTAGCACCGACGCTGGGGCCAACGTCCTGACTTTC
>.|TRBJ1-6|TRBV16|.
CASSVGTADNSPLHF
TGTGCCAGCAGCGTCGGGACTGCAGATAATTCACCCCTCCACTTT
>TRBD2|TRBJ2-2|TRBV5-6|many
CASSLRGGPTGELFF
TGTGCCAGCAGCCTCCGCGGGGGGCCCACCGGGGAGCTGTTTTTT